This TCR beta chain emerged from a study of blood T cell repertoires in COVID-19. Study information: From the United States, Italy and Spain came samples of acute and convalescent COVID-19. The analysed material was cDNA or gDNA that came from T cells, B-cell-depleted T cells, or PBMCs.

Seattle participants joined during active infection and were tracked over time. Source study methods: Amplification of reference gene primers was used by the study to estimate nucleated cell counts. Measured with immunoSEQ multiplex PCR; TCRdb has only the in-frame clones, and not every one. V, J and clone size were drawn from that table, and D and trimming were deduced from the DNA. The data hold tens of thousands of clones, with around 87% observed a single time. The origin of this receptor is a woman of 80 years or more with COVID-19, enrolled during active disease. Input material: peripheral blood.

The CDR3 nucleotides read TGTGCCAGCAGCCACCGGGCGGGAGGCCCTGGAAACACCATATATTTT. Translated, it gives CASSHRAGGPGNTIYF. The chain employs TRBV11-1 and TRBJ1-3; D unclear. This CDR3 region has 16 residues. Germline CDR1 reads SGHAT; CDR2 reads FQDESV (reference sequence). Between the trimmed V and J ends, which lost 5 bases and 2 bases, there was a span of 16 bases.